Below are 31 T cell receptor beta chains sequenced from a single sample in a study of cytomegalovirus exposure and HLA in healthy donors. PCR employed 60 Vbeta and 13 Jbeta primers. Clones were sequenced by immunoSEQ multiplex PCR, and TCRdb holds only the in-frame ones, with some missing. Of some 170,000 clones in the sample, 60% to 80% were seen once. The sample consisted of PBMCs. Receptors originate from a middle-aged man in good health and CMV-seropositive.

The chain combines TRBV6-1 with TRBJ2-1; TRBD2 matches 9 bases. Germline V lookup: CDR1 MNHNS, CDR2 SASEGT. The CDR3 sequence is 17 residues long. V trimming: 4 bases; J trimming: 5 bases; junction bases outside the gene matches: 12. CDR3 amino acids: CASSARTSALDNNEQFF. Written as DNA, the CDR3 is TGTGCCAGCAGTGCGCGGACTAGCGCACTTGATAACAATGAGCAGTTCTTC.

V gene TRBV18 combines with J gene TRBJ2-3, with 8 bases lining up with TRBD2. Germline assignment: CDR1 KGHSH and CDR2 LQKENI. The V segment lost 2 bases and the J segment 3 bases; nucleotides outside the gene matches: 10. The CDR3 length is 17 residues. CDR3 DNA sequence: TGTGCCAGCTCACCATCTGGCGGGAGCGGGAGAACAGATACGCAGTATTTT. Its protein is CASSPSGGSGRTDTQYF.

This chain joins TRBV5-5 and TRBJ2-5, with a possible D match to TRBD1 (6 bases). From germline, CDR1 is SGHKS and CDR2 YYEKEE (reference sequence). Between the trimmed V and J ends, which lost 4 bases and 1 base, there was a span of 11 bases. This CDR3 has 14 amino acids. This CDR3 is CASSPGQTQETQYF. The CDR3 DNA sequence: TGTGCCAGCAGCCCCGGACAGACCCAAGAGACCCAGTACTTC.

V and J are TRBV19 and TRBJ2-7; 9 nucleotides agree with TRBD2. The CDR3 totals 14 residues. Germline V CDR1 and CDR2: LNHDA, SQIVND (reference sequence). The junction had 3 bases not matched to a gene; V was cut back by 4 bases and J by 2 bases. DNA of the CDR3: TGTGCCAGTAGTACCCGACTAGCGGCCTACGAGCAGTACTTC. Translated, it gives CASSTRLAAYEQYF.

This chain links TRBV30 with TRBJ2-7, with TRBD1 matching over 11 bases. V gave up 3 bases and J gave up 7 bases; unmatched junction bases: 5. Germline V gene sequence: CDR1 GTSNPN, CDR2 SVGIG (reference sequence). CDR3 length: 13 amino acids. The CDR3 coding sequence is TGTGCCTGGAGCGGACAGGGGGCGAGGGAGCAGTACTTC. Translating gives CAWSGQGAREQYF. The full variable domain, completed using reference TRBV30 and TRBJ2-7, is SQTIHQWPATLVQPVGSPLSLECTVEGTSNPNLYWYRQAAGRGLQLLFYSVGIGQISSEVPQNLSASRPQDRQFILSSKKLLLSDSGFYLCAWSGQGAREQYFGPGTRLTVT.

The chain uses TRBV5-4 and TRBJ2-7, with D maybe TRBD2 (5 bases). The V end lost 1 base, the J end lost 5 bases, and 13 bases lay between the germline ends. This CDR3 is 14 amino acids long. The germline V gene has CDR1 SGHNT and CDR2 YYREEE (reference sequence). The CDR3 spells CASSLRAGGDEQYF. The CDR3, as DNA: TGTGCCAGCAGCTTGAGGGCAGGAGGCGACGAGCAGTACTTC.

The rearrangement links TRBV6-5 to TRBJ2-7; 8 positions agree with TRBD1. Germline V gives CDR1 MNHEY, CDR2 SVGAGI. Germline trimming cut 6 bases from V and 3 bases from J; bases unmatched to any gene: 7. CDR3 length: 14 residues. Here the CDR3 DNA reads TGTGCCAGCAGGACGACAGGGGCCAGCTACGAGCAGTACTTC. It is translated as CASRTTGASYEQYF.

The gene calls are TRBV4-2 and TRBJ2-7; a weak D match, TRBD1 (5 bases). Germline CDR1 and CDR2: LGHNA and YNFKEQ. The CDR3 consists of 13 residues. The V end lost 2 bases, the J end lost 3 bases, and 8 bases lay between the germline ends. The DNA of the CDR3 is TGTGCCAGCAGCCAACCCGACAGCTACGAGCAGTACTTC. Protein: CASSQPDSYEQYF.

This clone was found once. The V gene is TRBV7-9, the J gene TRBJ1-1; 9 bases are shared with TRBD1. After removal of 4 bases from V and 4 bases from J, the junction contained 7 bases not matched to a gene. Looked up from germline, CDR1 is SEHNR and CDR2 is FQNEAQ (reference sequence). This CDR3 spans 15 amino acids. CDR3 protein: CASSSGQGKGTEAFF. The CDR3 DNA sequence: TGTGCCAGCAGCTCCGGACAGGGGAAGGGCACTGAAGCTTTCTTT.

The gene calls are TRBV7-3 and TRBJ2-3, with TRBD1 matching 9 bases. Trimming took 6 bases from V and 5 from J; bases not matched to a gene: 6. Germline CDR1 is SGHTA and CDR2 is FQGTGA. This CDR3 is 14 amino acids long. The DNA for the CDR3 is TGTGCCAGCAGAATGGGACAGGGTGGAGATACGCAGTATTTT. It is translated as CASRMGQGGDTQYF. Looking up the rest from reference TRBV7-3 and TRBJ2-3 gives the full variable domain: GAGVSQTPSNKVTEKGKYVELRCDPISGHTALYWYRQSLGQGPEFLIYFQGTGAADDSGLPNDRFFAVRPEGSVSTLKIQRTERGDSAVYLCASRMGQGGDTQYFGPGTRLTVL.

The gene calls are TRBV4-2 and TRBJ2-5, with D perhaps TRBD2 (6 bases). In germline, CDR1 is LGHNA, CDR2 YNFKEQ. The CDR3 is 18 residues long. The germline V and J ends were trimmed by 2 bases and 4 bases, with 23 bases remaining between them. The CDR3 sequence: CASSQTPGSGAAGETQYF. In nucleotides, the CDR3 is TGTGCCAGCAGCCAAACCCCGGGCTCGGGAGCGGCGGGAGAGACCCAGTACTTC.

The chain joins TRBV5-4 to TRBJ1-2; D call uncertain. Trimming took off 4 bases at V and 0 bases at J, with 7 bases between the two ends. The CDR3 has 13 amino acids. The V gene's germline CDR1 is SGHNT and CDR2 YYREEE (reference sequence). In DNA form, the CDR3 reads TGTGCCAGCAGCCCCGACACTAACTATGGCTACACCTTC. Its protein product is CASSPDTNYGYTF.

This clone was found a few times. The chain uses TRBV19 and TRBJ1-1, with D uncertain. Germline lookup yields CDR1 LNHDA and CDR2 SQIVND (reference sequence). V gave up 2 bases and J gave up 0 bases, with 10 bases separating them. CDR3 size: 15 residues. The CDR3 protein is CASSIWAGMNTEAFF. The CDR3 region has the DNA TGTGCCAGTAGTATATGGGCGGGCATGAACACTGAAGCTTTCTTT.

The V call is TRBV5-1, the J call TRBJ2-2, with D perhaps TRBD1 (5 bases). V lost 4 bases and J 2 bases, leaving 12 bases between the germline ends. This CDR3 has 15 residues. CDR1 SGHRS and CDR2 YFSETQ come from the germline V gene. DNA of the CDR3: TGCGCCAGCAGCCCCAGGGCCTTAAACACCGGGGAGCTGTTTTTT. Translating gives CASSPRALNTGELFF.

The genes are TRBV5-1 and TRBJ1-4; TRBD1 aligns across 7 bases. The ends lost 4 bases at V and 4 bases at J; junction bases unmatched: 7. The CDR3 spans 15 residues. The germline gives CDR1 SGHRS, CDR2 YFSETQ. This chain's CDR3 is CASSLRDSLNEKLFF. CDR3 DNA sequence: TGCGCCAGCAGCCTCCGGGACAGCCTTAATGAAAAACTGTTTTTT.

This chain links TRBV19 with TRBJ2-3; a weak D match, TRBD2 (7 bases). With 1 base removed from V and 5 bases from J, the gap between germline ends came to 22 bases. The CDR3 has 18 residues. Germline CDR1 LNHDA, CDR2 SQIVND (reference sequence). Written as DNA, the CDR3 is TGTGCCAGTAGTATAGGCCGAGGGGGGGGGAGTTCCGTAGATACGCAGTATTTT. Amino acids: CASSIGRGGGSSVDTQYF.

The chain uses TRBV4-1 and TRBJ2-1; 13 nucleotides match TRBD2. The CDR3 length is 15 residues. The trim removed 6 bases at V and 6 bases at J, leaving 5 bases unmatched. CDR1 is MGHRA and CDR2 is YSYEKL in the germline V gene. This CDR3 reads CASRRTSGSLNEQFF. In DNA, the CDR3 is TGCGCCAGCAGACGGACTAGCGGGAGTCTCAATGAGCAGTTCTTC.

This chain joins TRBV10-3 and TRBJ1-2; no firm D call. Germline V gene data show CDR1 as ENHRY and CDR2 as SYGVKD. V gave up 7 bases and J gave up 1 base, with 13 bases separating them. This CDR3 is 14 amino acids long. This CDR3 is CAINRGGDNYGYTF. The CDR3 bases are TGTGCCATCAATAGAGGAGGAGATAACTATGGCTACACCTTC.

This chain joins TRBV18 and TRBJ1-3; no definite D call. Per the germline V gene, CDR1 is KGHSH and CDR2 is LQKENI. V lost 5 bases, J lost 0 bases, and 11 bases lay in between. The CDR3 totals 15 residues. The CDR3 nucleotides read TGTGCCAGCTCAGATGGGAGGAACTCTGGAAACACCATATATTTT. It yields the protein CASSDGRNSGNTIYF.

This clone has only one observation. V and J are TRBV5-1 and TRBJ2-3; 10 bases line up with TRBD2. Losses at the gene ends were 4 bases for V and 4 bases for J; bases not matched to a gene: 9. CDR1 and CDR2 from the germline V gene are SGHRS and YFSETQ. This CDR3 comprises 16 residues. CDR3 in amino acids: CASSPRGLAGADTQYF. The CDR3 bases are TGCGCCAGCAGCCCCCGAGGGCTAGCGGGAGCAGATACGCAGTATTTT.

This chain links TRBV7-3 with TRBJ2-1; TRBD2 aligns across 12 bases. The CDR3 is 15 residues long. The germline CDR1 and CDR2 sequences are SGHTA and FQGTGA. V was pared by 5 bases and J by 4 bases, with 3 bases of the junction left unmatched. The CDR3 sequence is CASSPTSGRYNEQFF. For the CDR3, the DNA is TGTGCCAGCAGCCCTACTAGCGGGAGGTACAATGAGCAGTTCTTC.

The chain couples TRBV5-4 to TRBJ2-5, with D possibly matching TRBD1 (6 bases). The CDR3 contains 15 residues. Germline V gives CDR1 SGHNT, CDR2 YYREEE (reference sequence). Trimming took off 1 base at V and 0 bases at J, with 10 bases between the two ends. The CDR3 spells CASSLLQGYQETQYF. As DNA, the CDR3 is TGTGCCAGCAGCTTGTTACAGGGATACCAAGAGACCCAGTACTTC.

The chain employs TRBV10-3 and TRBJ2-7; 7 positions agree with TRBD1. Germline values: CDR1 ENHRY, CDR2 SYGVKD. V dropped 6 bases and J dropped 4; count of bases not matched to a gene: 6. CDR3 length: 13 amino acids. CDR3 sequence: CAISGTDAYEQYF. The CDR3 DNA follows: TGTGCCATCAGCGGGACAGATGCTTACGAGCAGTACTTC.

This clone has only a few counts. The chain carries TRBV7-9 and TRBJ2-1; 8 bases align to TRBD2. Per germline, CDR1 SEHNR and CDR2 FQNEAQ (reference sequence). The CDR3 totals 16 residues. J lost 2 bases, V lost 5 bases, and 8 bases had no gene match. In DNA form, the CDR3 reads TGTGCCAGCAGCGAAGGGACTAGTCCGGCCTACAATGAGCAGTTCTTC. Amino acids: CASSEGTSPAYNEQFF.

This rearrangement joins TRBV11-2 to TRBJ2-2; 7 bases map to TRBD1. V trimming: 5 bases; J trimming: 5 bases; junction bases outside the gene matches: 8. Germline CDR1 and CDR2: SGHAT and FQNNGV. CDR3 length equals 15 residues. For the CDR3, the DNA is TGTGCCAGCAGCCCGAGGGACAGATCAACCGGGGAGCTGTTTTTT. Residues: CASSPRDRSTGELFF.

The V call is TRBV7-3, the J call TRBJ2-1; the D gene is possibly TRBD1 (6 bases). Trimming cost V 4 bases and J 3 bases, with 10 bases left between them. This CDR3 spans 14 amino acids. Germline V gene data show CDR1 as SGHTA and CDR2 as FQGTGA. CDR3 sequence: CASSSRDNYNEQFF. The CDR3 DNA follows: TGTGCCAGCAGCTCCCGGGACAACTACAATGAGCAGTTCTTC.

The J gene is TRBJ2-2, the V gene TRBV11-3; the match to TRBD2 covers 7 bases. Germline V gene lookup returns CDR1 SGHNT and CDR2 YENEEA. V lost 5 bases, J lost 0 bases, and 3 bases stayed unmatched. The CDR3 totals 15 residues. DNA for the CDR3: TGTGCCAGCAGCCCAAGCGGGACGAACACCGGGGAGCTGTTTTTT. This translates into CASSPSGTNTGELFF.

The V gene is TRBV11-3, the J gene TRBJ2-1; TRBD2 is a possible D gene (5 bases). The CDR3 covers 16 residues. Germline values: CDR1 SGHNT, CDR2 YENEEA. V dropped 5 bases and J dropped 4 bases, with 18 bases sitting between them. CDR3 coding DNA: TGTGCCAGCAGCCCTTTGAGGAGCGGAGAATACAATGAGCAGTTCTTC. It specifies CASSPLRSGEYNEQFF.

This clone was observed once. The genes are TRBV7-3 and TRBJ2-1, with D possibly being TRBD1 (5 bases). CDR3 size: 12 residues. Germline values: CDR1 SGHTA, CDR2 FQGTGA. V was pared by 4 bases and J by 10 bases, with 11 bases between. This CDR3 is CASSSGLSEQFF. In DNA form, the CDR3 reads TGTGCCAGCAGCTCAGGGTTATCGGAGCAGTTCTTC.

This chain uses TRBV10-1 with TRBJ2-7, with a tentative D call TRBD1 (6 bases). Trimming cost V 5 bases and J 4 bases, with 9 bases left between them. CDR3 length equals 12 residues. Germline V gives CDR1 WNHNN, CDR2 SYGVQD (reference sequence). The CDR3 is CASSSDRYEQYF. CDR3 bases: TGCGCCAGCAGTTCTGACAGGTACGAGCAGTACTTC.

The genes are TRBV30 and TRBJ1-5, with a possible D match to TRBD1 (5 bases). CDR3 size: 14 residues. The germline CDR1 and CDR2 sequences are GTSNPN and SVGIG (reference sequence). V was clipped by 3 bases and J by 7 bases, with 16 bases between them. The CDR3 loop is CAWSPGHIFQPQHF. In DNA form, the CDR3 reads TGTGCCTGGAGCCCTGGACATATATTCCAGCCCCAGCATTTT.